Below are 8 T cell receptor beta chains sequenced from a single sample in a study of blood T cell repertoires in COVID-19. The method was immunoSEQ multiplex PCR; TCRdb's version includes in-frame clones alone and lacks a portion of them. The sample includes about 18,000 clones, roughly 86% seen only once; the top ten take about 8.5%. The specimen sequenced was peripheral blood. Receptor source: a human donor in a cohort sampled during active COVID-19. The donor label of this sample is uncertain.

This clone showed up just once. This sequence joins TRBV27 and TRBJ2-7; D is possibly TRBD1 (6 bases). Germline CDR1 and CDR2: MNHEY and SMNVEV (reference sequence). The ends were cut back, 4 bases at V and 1 base at J, with 17 bases in the middle. CDR3 size: 16 residues. The CDR3, as DNA: TGTGCCAGCAGTTCAGCACAGGGCTATGGATCCTACGAGCAGTACTTC. Translated, it gives CASSSAQGYGSYEQYF.

CDR3 nucleotides: TGTGCCAGTAGCCCCATGGGGGGGTACGAGCAGTACTTC. Translation: CASSPMGGYEQYF. This chain uses TRBV19 with TRBJ2-7; 7 bases are shared with TRBD2. From germline, CDR1 is LNHDA and CDR2 SQIVND (reference sequence). Trimming cost V 6 bases and J 4 bases; bases outside gene matches: 6. The CDR3 contains 13 residues.

This rearrangement joins TRBV6-2 or TRBV6-3 to TRBJ1-1; a possible D gene is TRBD1 (6 bases). Trimming removed 4 bases at V and 4 bases at J, with 13 bases between. CDR3 length: 14 amino acids. The V gene's germline CDR1 is MNHEY and CDR2 SVGEGT. Here the CDR3 DNA reads TGTGCCAGCAGTTCAACAGGGCGTCCCACTGAAGCTTTCTTT. Protein product: CASSSTGRPTEAFF.

The V gene is TRBV21-1, the J gene TRBJ2-5; TRBD1, as called in the table, went unchecked against the DNA. TRBV21-1 is a pseudogene. This CDR3 contains 15 residues. The DNA of the CDR3 is TGTGCCAGCAGCAAAGAGAACAGTGGACAGGAGACCCAGTACTTC. This translates into CASSKENSGQETQYF.

The chain uses TRBV30 and TRBJ1-4; 10 bases match TRBD1. The CDR3 has 16 residues. J lost 5 bases, V lost 3 bases, and 9 bases had no gene match. Germline CDR1 is GTSNPN and CDR2 is SVGIG (reference sequence). The CDR3, as DNA: TGTGCCTGGAGGGCCGGGACAGGGGCTATAAATGAAAAACTGTTTTTT. Translation gives CAWRAGTGAINEKLFF.

The chain recombines TRBV5-1 with TRBJ2-3; D ambiguous. V dropped 0 bases and J dropped 0 bases, with 14 bases sitting between them. CDR1 and CDR2 from the germline V gene are SGHRS and YFSETQ. The CDR3 length is 17 residues. The CDR3 region is CASSLDARFSSTDTQYF. Written as DNA, the CDR3 is TGCGCCAGCAGCTTGGATGCGCGATTCTCTAGCACAGATACGCAGTATTTT.

The chain employs TRBV5-1 and TRBJ2-1, with D perhaps matching TRBD2 (6 bases). CDR3 length: 17 amino acids. Trimming removed 2 bases at V and 4 bases at J, with 19 bases between. Looked up from germline, CDR1 is SGHRS and CDR2 is YFSETQ. CDR3 sequence reads: CASSFETWTEGYNEQFF. The CDR3 coding sequence is TGCGCCAGCAGCTTCGAGACCTGGACGGAGGGTTACAATGAGCAGTTCTTC.

The chain has TRBV6-5 and TRBJ2-5; TRBD1 matches 9 bases. V lost 4 bases and J lost 5; bases outside the gene matches: 8. Germline loops: CDR1 MNHEY, CDR2 SVGAGI. This CDR3 contains 15 residues. CDR3 loop: CASSWGQGRGETQYF. Here the CDR3 DNA reads TGTGCCAGCAGTTGGGGACAGGGAAGAGGCGAGACCCAGTACTTC.